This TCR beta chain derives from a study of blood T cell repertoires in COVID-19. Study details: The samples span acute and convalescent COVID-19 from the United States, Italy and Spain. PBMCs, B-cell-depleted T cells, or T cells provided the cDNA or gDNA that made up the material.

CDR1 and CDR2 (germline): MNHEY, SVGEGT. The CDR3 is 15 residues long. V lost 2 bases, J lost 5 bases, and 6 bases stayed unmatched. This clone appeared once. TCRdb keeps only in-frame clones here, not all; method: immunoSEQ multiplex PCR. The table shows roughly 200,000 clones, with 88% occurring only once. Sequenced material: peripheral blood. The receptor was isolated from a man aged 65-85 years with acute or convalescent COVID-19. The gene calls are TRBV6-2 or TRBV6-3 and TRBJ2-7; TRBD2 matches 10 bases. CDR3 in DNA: TGTGCCAGCAGTTACAGGTCTAGCGGGAGAAACGAGCAGTACTTC. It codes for CASSYRSSGRNEQYF.